This TCR beta chain was sequenced in a study of T cells in Graves' hyperthyroidism and ophthalmopathy. Concerning this clonotype: Since a much larger clone is just one base distant, this may be a read error.

It was RNA transcripts that yielded the amplified TCR beta CDR3 regions. First-round RT-PCR targeting the TCR CDR3 was performed with the HTBI primer set. TCRdb re-derived calls from the multiplex PCR reads in MiXCR, one entry per CDR3 protein. The sample carries about 840,000 distinct CDR3 sequences, about 38% recorded once. The germline V gene encodes CDR1 SQVTM and CDR2 ANQGSEA. This CDR3 contains 13 residues. This sequence was found in a man between 18 and 35 years old with Graves' hyperthyroidism. The J gene is TRBJ2-5, the V gene TRBV29-1; either TRBD1 or TRBD2 may supply D (6 bases each). Material: blood. The DNA for the CDR3 is TGCGGCGTTGAAGTAGGGGGGAGAGAGACCCAGTACTTC. It yields the protein CGVEVGGRETQYF.